Shown below are 23 T cell receptor beta chains from a single sample sequenced in a study of cytomegalovirus exposure and HLA in healthy donors. In the PCR, 60 Vbeta and 13 Jbeta primers were used. TCRdb's copy holds only in-frame clones and misses some; the assay was immunoSEQ multiplex PCR. This sample yields around 230,000 clones, of which about 81% are seen a single time; 6% belongs to the top ten. The sequenced sample was PBMCs. The receptors were sampled from a man in his forties or fifties in good health and CMV-seropositive.

The rearrangement joins TRBV4-2 to TRBJ2-1; D is unclear. Looked up from germline, CDR1 is LGHNA and CDR2 is YNFKEQ. V was trimmed by 3 bases and J by 3 bases, leaving 15 bases between them. The CDR3 covers 16 residues. CDR3 residues: CASSQETSSNYNEQFF. The DNA for the CDR3 is TGTGCCAGCAGCCAGGAGACTTCCTCGAACTACAATGAGCAGTTCTTC.

The chain employs TRBV21-1 and TRBJ1-2; TRBD1 is taken as the D call from the table, unchecked against the DNA. TRBV21-1 is a documented pseudogene. The length of the CDR3 is 13 residues. The CDR3 nucleotides read TGTGCCAGCAGCAAAGGGACAGTTGACGGCTACACCTTC. It is translated as CASSKGTVDGYTF.

About this clone: Other DNA sequences in this sample translate to the same CDR3. V and J are TRBV7-9 and TRBJ1-2; 7 bases agree with TRBD1. V lost 4 bases and J lost 2; bases outside the gene matches: 4. Germline CDR1 and CDR2: SEHNR and FQNEAQ (reference sequence). This CDR3 has 14 residues. For the CDR3, the DNA is TGTGCCAGCAGCTCACCACAGGGGAACTATGGCTACACCTTC. Amino acid sequence: CASSSPQGNYGYTF.

This rearrangement joins TRBV5-1 to TRBJ2-2; 8 bases agree with TRBD1. The CDR3 length is 13 residues. Germline CDR1 is SGHRS and CDR2 is YFSETQ. Trimming cost V 3 bases and J 8 bases; bases outside gene matches: 3. This CDR3 is CASSWDRSGELFF. The CDR3 nucleotides read TGCGCCAGCAGCTGGGACAGGTCTGGGGAGCTGTTTTTT.

J is TRBJ2-5 and V is TRBV9, with 12 bases aligning to TRBD1. In germline, CDR1 is SGDLS, CDR2 YYNGEE. J lost 5 bases, V lost 5 bases, and 1 base had no gene match. The CDR3 runs 13 residues. For the CDR3, the DNA is TGTGCCAGCAGTGGGACAGGGGGCGAGACCCAGTACTTC. Translated, it gives CASSGTGGETQYF.

V is TRBV7-6 and J is TRBJ1-6, with D tentatively TRBD1 (5 bases). The V gene lost 5 bases and the J gene lost 8 bases, with 10 bases spanning the gap. The CDR3 runs to 13 residues. Germline V gene sequence: CDR1 SGHVS, CDR2 FNYEAQ. CDR3 sequence: CASSTREDSPLHF. The CDR3 DNA follows: TGTGCCAGCAGCACCAGGGAGGATTCACCCCTCCACTTT.

This clone was seen only a few times. This chain joins TRBV29-1 and TRBJ1-1; possible D gene TRBD1, 5 bases. Trimming cost V 4 bases and J 2 bases, with 8 bases left between them. This CDR3 spans 12 amino acids. From germline, CDR1 is SQVTM and CDR2 ANQGSEA. The CDR3: CSVGQPNTEAFF. For the CDR3, the DNA is TGCAGCGTTGGACAGCCAAACACTGAAGCTTTCTTT.

Remarks on this clone: In the same sample, other DNA sequences code for this CDR3. The J gene is TRBJ1-2, the V gene TRBV27; the D gene is possibly TRBD1 (6 bases). The V end was cut by 0 bases, the J end by 8 bases, with 10 bases between. The CDR3 has 13 residues. Germline-derived CDR1 and CDR2 are MNHEY and SMNVEV (reference sequence). CDR3: CASSLSGARGYTF. The CDR3 DNA follows: TGTGCCAGCAGTTTATCGGGGGCTAGGGGCTACACCTTC.

The V call is TRBV15, the J call TRBJ2-2; 9 positions agree with TRBD1. The CDR3 extends over 16 amino acids. Trimming removed 3 bases from V and 3 bases from J; junction bases left unmatched: 5. CDR1 LNHNV and CDR2 YYDKDF come from the germline V gene (reference sequence). CDR3 DNA sequence: TGTGCCACCAGCAGTGGACAGGGGCCGGACACCGGGGAGCTGTTTTTT. Translation: CATSSGQGPDTGELFF.

The chain has TRBV4-1 and TRBJ2-6; D gene uncertain. The CDR3 is 14 residues long. V was trimmed by 8 bases and J by 2 bases, leaving 10 bases between them. Germline lookup yields CDR1 MGHRA and CDR2 YSYEKL. The CDR3 DNA follows: TGCGCCAGCCGACTCGCGCCTGGGGCCAACGTCCTGACTTTC. Translated, it gives CASRLAPGANVLTF.

V and J are TRBV29-1 and TRBJ1-2; possible D gene TRBD1, 5 bases. Germline lookup yields CDR1 SQVTM and CDR2 ANQGSEA. This CDR3 is 18 amino acids long. V was pared by 6 bases and J by 4 bases, with 30 bases between. CDR3 coding DNA: TGCAGCGTATTGAGCGACGGAGCAGGGATTAGAAGATTCTATGGCTACACCTTC. It specifies CSVLSDGAGIRRFYGYTF.

The chain has TRBV9 and TRBJ1-4, with D unresolved. V was trimmed by 3 bases and J by 0 bases, leaving 18 bases between them. The CDR3 has 18 residues. From germline, CDR1 is SGDLS and CDR2 YYNGEE. In nucleotides, the CDR3 is TGTGCCAGCAGCGGTACCCCGGGTCCCCATTCAACTAATGAAAAACTGTTTTTT. This sequence encodes CASSGTPGPHSTNEKLFF.

V and J are TRBV11-2 and TRBJ2-5; D unresolved. CDR1 is SGHAT and CDR2 is FQNNGV in the germline V gene. The CDR3 is made up of 15 amino acids. The V end lost 3 bases, the J end lost 6 bases, and 17 bases lay between the germline ends. The CDR3 DNA sequence: TGTGCCAGCAGCTTTGATGGGCTGGATAGGAAGACCCAGTACTTC. It is translated as CASSFDGLDRKTQYF.

The chain combines TRBV9 with TRBJ2-1, with a possible D match to TRBD1 (6 bases). Trimming pared 4 bases from V and 7 bases from J, leaving 15 bases between. Germline assignment: CDR1 SGDLS and CDR2 YYNGEE. This CDR3 is 14 amino acids long. The CDR3 region has the DNA TGTGCCAGCAGCCCCCGTGACAGGTGGAATGAGCAGTTCTTC. Protein sequence: CASSPRDRWNEQFF.

This rearrangement joins TRBV6-6 to TRBJ2-3; TRBD2 matches 8 bases. The CDR3 is 14 residues long. V lost 4 bases to trimming and J lost 6 bases; unmatched junction nucleotides: 6. Germline assignment: CDR1 MNHNY and CDR2 SVGAGI (reference sequence). The CDR3 DNA reads as TGTGCCAGCAGTTTTCCTAGACTAGCGGATACGCAGTATTTT. The encoded protein is CASSFPRLADTQYF.

V usage is TRBV27 and J usage is TRBJ1-2; TRBD1 is a possible D gene (6 bases). CDR1 and CDR2 (germline): MNHEY, SMNVEV (reference sequence). V was shortened by 2 bases and J by 3 bases, with 7 bases between the two germline ends. This CDR3 region has 13 residues. The CDR3 nucleotides read TGTGCCAGCAGTTTAGGGGGCTACTATGGCTACACCTTC. Amino acids: CASSLGGYYGYTF.

A few counts support this clone. The rearrangement joins TRBV5-1 to TRBJ2-1, with TRBD1 matching over 12 bases. V trimming: 4 bases; J trimming: 7 bases; junction bases outside the gene matches: 6. In germline, CDR1 is SGHRS, CDR2 YFSETQ. There are 15 residues in the CDR3. CDR3 sequence reads: CASSGTGGAGNEQFF. The CDR3, as DNA: TGCGCCAGCAGCGGGACAGGGGGCGCGGGGAATGAGCAGTTCTTC. Variable domain in full (rest from reference TRBV5-1 and TRBJ2-1): KAGVTQTPRYLIKTRGQQVTLSCSPISGHRSVSWYQQTPGQGLQFLFEYFSETQRNKGNFPGRFSGRQFSNSRSEMNVSTLELGDSALYLCASSGTGGAGNEQFFGPGTRLTVL.

The rearrangement joins TRBV27 to TRBJ1-1; D unresolved. V was cut by 1 base and J by 1 base, with 7 bases left in between. This CDR3 contains 14 residues. The germline gives CDR1 MNHEY, CDR2 SMNVEV (reference sequence). The CDR3 sequence is CASSLLSGNTEAFF. CDR3 DNA sequence: TGTGCCAGCAGTTTATTGTCCGGGAACACTGAAGCTTTCTTT.

The chain joins TRBV10-3 to TRBJ2-3, with D tentatively TRBD1 (6 bases). The CDR3 is 13 residues long. V gave up 7 bases and J gave up 5 bases, with 13 bases separating them. Germline CDR1 and CDR2: ENHRY and SYGVKD. CDR3 sequence reads: CAIKTTGKDTQYF. CDR3 nucleotides: TGTGCCATCAAGACAACAGGGAAAGATACGCAGTATTTT.

This clone was seen a single time. The V gene is TRBV7-9, the J gene TRBJ1-1; D might be TRBD1 (6 bases). V dropped 5 bases and J dropped 1 base, with 14 bases sitting between them. Germline-derived CDR1 and CDR2 are SEHNR and FQNEAQ (reference sequence). The CDR3 loop spans 15 amino acids. The CDR3: CASSPEGGPNTEAFF. CDR3 bases: TGTGCCAGCAGCCCCGAGGGGGGGCCGAACACTGAAGCTTTCTTT. The variable domain in full, with the rest retrieved from reference TRBV7-9 and TRBJ1-1, is DTGVSQNPRHKITKRGQNVTFRCDPISEHNRLYWYRQTLGQGPEFLTYFQNEAQLEKSRLLSDRFSAERPKGSFSTLEIQRTEQGDSAMYLCASSPEGGPNTEAFFGQGTRLTVV.

V and J are TRBV7-3 and TRBJ2-1, with 8 nucleotides matching TRBD2. This CDR3 has 14 amino acids. V trimming: 4 bases; J trimming: 7 bases; junction bases outside the gene matches: 6. Germline V gene lookup returns CDR1 SGHTA and CDR2 FQGTGA. CDR3 in amino acids: CASSSSGRGNEQFF. The CDR3 coding sequence is TGTGCCAGCAGCTCCAGCGGGAGAGGAAATGAGCAGTTCTTC.

With regard to this clone: In the same sample, other DNA sequences code for this CDR3. The gene calls are TRBV6-6 and TRBJ1-1, with D unresolved. V gave up 0 bases and J gave up 2 bases, with 7 bases separating them. The CDR3 is 14 amino acids. CDR1 and CDR2 from the germline V gene are MNHNY and SVGAGI (reference sequence). CDR3 bases: TGTGCCAGCAGTTACTCGCCGGGTAACACTGAAGCTTTCTTT. This encodes CASSYSPGNTEAFF.

This clone is a singleton in its sample. V is TRBV30 and J is TRBJ2-7; 8 nucleotides match TRBD2. The germline V gene has CDR1 GTSNPN and CDR2 SVGIG (reference sequence). The CDR3 covers 14 residues. The trim removed 2 bases at V and 6 bases at J, leaving 9 bases unmatched. The CDR3 sequence: CAWSPGLAGVEQYV. CDR3 DNA: TGTGCCTGGAGTCCGGGGCTAGCGGGTGTCGAGCAGTACGTC.